This T cell receptor (beta chain) was sequenced for a study of identical twins. General observations from the study: Interpretation of the results relied on cross-sectional statistical analysis and not on following the same donors.

TCRdb reanalysed the 5' RACE reads using MiXCR and keeps one entry per CDR3 protein. The sample holds about 810,000 distinct CDR3 sequences; over 9% are singletons and the top ten take around 1.5%. A word on this clonotype: Its target is unknown.

The CDR3 covers 14 residues. Trimming cost V 6 bases and J 7 bases, with 15 bases left between them. The V gene's germline CDR1 is MNHNS and CDR2 SASEGT. These data also featured in a second study, about yellow fever vaccine responses in identical twins. From that report: A vaccine T cell response that seemed partly convergent and partly personalized was reported in twins.

The sequence was obtained from a woman aged 18 to 35 in good health. Sequencing used PBMCs. The rearrangement uses TRBV6-1 and TRBJ1-4; possibly TRBD1 for D (5 bases). CDR3 in DNA: TGTGCCAGCAGCCGGAGGGGAAGCGGTGAAAAACTGTTTTTT. Translated, it gives CASSRRGSGEKLFF.